This record looks at one TCR beta chain sequence and its context. The CDR3 covers 15 residues. V lost 2 bases and J 3 bases, leaving 14 bases between the germline ends. CDR1 SGHNT and CDR2 YYREEE come from the germline V gene (reference sequence). The data belong to a study of blood T cell repertoires in COVID-19. Assignment of participants to cohorts was predicated upon participant-reported clinical history. Symptom resolution, clearance, or two negative PCRs marked the recovered donors of Cohort 3. In the original processing: Researchers report that nucleated cell counts were estimated from reference gene primer amplification. Sequencing was performed with immunoSEQ multiplex PCR; in TCRdb, only in-frame clones are kept and a portion is missing. V, J and clone size reflect that table, while D and trimming were determined from the DNA. The repertoire consists of 300,000 or so clones, with 70% to 90% occurring once and the leading ten covering approximately 5.3%.

The V call is TRBV5-4, the J call TRBJ1-1, with D perhaps matching TRBD1 (6 bases). Sequenced material: PBMCs or T cells enriched from blood (not recorded which). The receptor comes from a young woman who had recovered from COVID-19. Here the CDR3 DNA reads TGTGCCAGCAGCTTTAACTCCGGGACACACACTGAAGCTTTCTTT. Translated, it gives CASSFNSGTHTEAFF.